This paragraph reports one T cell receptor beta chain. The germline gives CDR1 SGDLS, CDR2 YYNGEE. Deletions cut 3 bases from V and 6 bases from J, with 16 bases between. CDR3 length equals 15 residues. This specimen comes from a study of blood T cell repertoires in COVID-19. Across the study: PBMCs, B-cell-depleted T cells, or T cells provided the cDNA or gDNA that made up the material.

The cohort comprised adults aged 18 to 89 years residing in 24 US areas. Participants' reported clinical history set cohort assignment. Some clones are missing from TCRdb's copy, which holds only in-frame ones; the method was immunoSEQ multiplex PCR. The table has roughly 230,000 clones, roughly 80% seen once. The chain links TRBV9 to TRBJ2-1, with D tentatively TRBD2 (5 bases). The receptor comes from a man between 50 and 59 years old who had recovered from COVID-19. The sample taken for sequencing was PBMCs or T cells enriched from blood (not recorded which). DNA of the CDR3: TGTGCCAGCAGCGCCGGAATTCCAGGAGGCAATGAGCAGTTCTTC. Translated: CASSAGIPGGNEQFF.